Below, 21 T cell receptor beta chains from the same sample are listed, as sequenced in a study of CD8 T cells in Susac syndrome (dated by TCRdb to between 2017 and 2020). Libraries were built with the immunoSEQ multiplex PCR assay. RNA was extracted using the RNeasy kit, and about 0.45 to 1 microgram was reverse transcribed with random hexamers. TCRdb itself trimmed the public reads at Q25 with fastp, ran MiXCR and retained productive beta chains. Each CDR3 protein appears once, grouped with its most common genes and DNA. This sample holds around 170,000 distinct CDR3 sequences; 90% to 97% were observed only once. The top ten hold roughly 0.098% of the sample. Sequencing input: CD4+ T cells from PBMCs. These receptor sequences come from a human donor with Susac syndrome.

The chain joins TRBV29-1 to TRBJ2-4, with D perhaps TRBD1 or TRBD2 (5 bases each). This CDR3 comprises 12 residues. Germline CDR1 and CDR2: SQVTM and ANQGSEA. The V end was cut by 7 bases, the J end by 5 bases, with 12 bases between. The CDR3 is CSAWDGQNIQYF. CDR3 nucleotides: TGCAGCGCCTGGGACGGGCAAAACATTCAGTACTTC. Looking up the rest from reference TRBV29-1 and TRBJ2-4 gives the full variable domain: SAVISQKPSRDICQRGTSLTIQCQVDSQVTMMFWYRQQPGQSLTLIATANQGSEATYESGFVIDKFPISRPNLTFSTLTVSNMSPEDSSIYLCSAWDGQNIQYFGAGTRLSVL.

The chain has TRBV27 and TRBJ2-6; 7 nucleotides align to TRBD1. The CDR3 is made up of 15 amino acids. Per germline, CDR1 MNHEY and CDR2 SMNVEV (reference sequence). With 8 bases clipped from V and 4 bases from J, the junction kept 8 bases outside the gene matches. DNA of the CDR3: TGTGCCAGCGGCCAAGACAGGGCAGGGGCCAACGTCCTGACTTTC. Translated: CASGQDRAGANVLTF. Looking up the rest from reference TRBV27 and TRBJ2-6 gives the full variable domain: EAQVTQNPRYLITVTGKKLTVTCSQNMNHEYMSWYRQDPGLGLRQIYYSMNVEVTDKGDVPEGYKVSRKEKRNFPLILESPSPNQTSLYFCASGQDRAGANVLTFGAGSRLTVL.

The CDR3 loop is CASSVGGGASGELFF. The CDR3 DNA sequence: TGTGCCAGCAGCGTCGGGGGGGGCGCGAGCGGGGAGCTGTTTTTT. This chain uses TRBV5-4 with TRBJ2-2; 8 nucleotides match TRBD2. Germline V gives CDR1 SGHNT, CDR2 YYREEE (reference sequence). V was pared by 4 bases and J by 7 bases, with 9 bases of the junction left unmatched. The CDR3 loop spans 15 amino acids.

The rearrangement uses TRBV4-1 and TRBJ1-2; D not certain. Trimming shortened V by 2 bases and J by 2 bases, and 15 bases separated the two germline ends. This CDR3 comprises 16 residues. The V gene's germline CDR1 is MGHRA and CDR2 YSYEKL. For the CDR3, the DNA is TGCGCCAGCAGCCAATGGGAATCTGGGCTCAACTATGGCTACACCTTC. This gives the protein CASSQWESGLNYGYTF.

J is TRBJ2-1 and V is TRBV7-2; D not certain. This CDR3 comprises 14 residues. V was cut by 2 bases and J by 2 bases, with 7 bases left in between. CDR1 is SGHTA and CDR2 is FQGNSA in the germline V gene. DNA for the CDR3: TGTGCCAGCAGCTTATCCTGGGCCTACAATGAGCAGTTCTTC. This gives the protein CASSLSWAYNEQFF.

This chain connects TRBV20-1 to TRBJ1-5, with D perhaps TRBD1 (5 bases). Per the germline V gene, CDR1 is DFQATT and CDR2 is SNEGSKA (reference sequence). CDR3 size: 13 residues. V lost 3 bases and J 6 bases, leaving 12 bases between the germline ends. CDR3 protein: CSASKGSSQPQHF. CDR3 nucleotide sequence: TGCAGTGCTAGTAAGGGGTCTTCTCAGCCCCAGCATTTT.

This rearrangement joins TRBV7-3 to TRBJ2-5; D is possibly TRBD1 (6 bases). Trimming shortened V by 2 bases and J by 3 bases, and 10 bases separated the two germline ends. Germline CDR1 and CDR2: SGHTA and FQGTGA. This CDR3 has 14 residues. The DNA of the CDR3 is TGTGCCAGCAGCTTAGTAGGGGGTGAAGAGACCCAGTACTTC. This encodes CASSLVGGEETQYF.

The rearrangement links TRBV7-9 to TRBJ2-1; TRBD2 agrees at 9 bases. Germline trimming cut 8 bases from V and 8 bases from J; bases unmatched to any gene: 10. Germline CDR1 and CDR2: SEHNR and FQNEAQ (reference sequence). This CDR3 has 14 residues. The CDR3 here is CASYIAGVSDEQFF. The CDR3 DNA is TGTGCCAGCTACATAGCGGGGGTTAGCGATGAGCAGTTCTTC. The full variable domain, completed using reference TRBV7-9 and TRBJ2-1, is DTGVSQNPRHKITKRGQNVTFRCDPISEHNRLYWYRQTLGQGPEFLTYFQNEAQLEKSRLLSDRFSAERPKGSFSTLEIQRTEQGDSAMYLCASYIAGVSDEQFFGPGTRLTVL.

The gene calls are TRBV12-3 or TRBV12-4 and TRBJ1-5, with 8 bases matching TRBD1. V lost 5 bases, J lost 12 bases, and 15 bases stayed unmatched. The CDR3 covers 15 residues. Written as DNA, the CDR3 is TGTGCCAGCAGTATAAACAGGGGGGTAATATTTCTCCAGCATTTT. Residues: CASSINRGVIFLQHF.

The chain links TRBV20-1 to TRBJ1-2; perhaps TRBD1 as D (6 bases). The CDR3 consists of 16 residues. Germline CDR1 and CDR2: DFQATT and SNEGSKA (reference sequence). V lost 5 bases, J lost 4 bases, and 23 bases lay in between. The CDR3 loop is CSASSVDSLLLYGYTF. CDR3 nucleotides: TGCAGTGCTTCTTCCGTGGACAGCCTACTGCTCTATGGCTACACCTTC.

The chain carries TRBV4-1 and TRBJ1-5; 10 nucleotides match TRBD1. Germline V gives CDR1 MGHRA, CDR2 YSYEKL. This CDR3 is built from 16 residues. After removal of 4 bases from V and 1 base from J, the junction contained 4 bases not matched to a gene. CDR3 protein: CASSPGTGESNQPQHF. Written as DNA, the CDR3 is TGCGCCAGCAGCCCCGGGACAGGGGAGAGCAATCAGCCCCAGCATTTT.

The V gene is TRBV7-9, the J gene TRBJ1-3; 7 bases fit TRBD1. V was clipped by 5 bases and J by 1 base; unmatched bases: 11. The germline gives CDR1 SEHNR, CDR2 FQNEAQ (reference sequence). The CDR3 runs 17 residues. The CDR3 reads CASSPSEETGSGNTIYF. CDR3 nucleotide sequence: TGTGCCAGCAGCCCCAGCGAGGAGACAGGGTCTGGAAACACCATATATTTT.

V gene TRBV5-6 combines with J gene TRBJ2-7; D remains ambiguous. Germline CDR1 SGHDT, CDR2 YYEEEE. The CDR3 extends over 15 amino acids. Trimming took 4 bases from V and 1 from J, leaving 15 bases between them. CDR3 nucleotides: TGTGCCAGCAGCCTCCCCGGCAGCCTATCCTACGAGCAGTACTTC. Translated, it gives CASSLPGSLSYEQYF.

The chain carries TRBV5-4 and TRBJ2-2; TRBD2 is a possible D gene (6 bases). The germline gives CDR1 SGHNT, CDR2 YYREEE (reference sequence). V was pared by 5 bases and J by 3 bases, with 17 bases between. There are 16 residues in the CDR3. CDR3 DNA: TGTGCCAGCAGTCGAGCGGCGGGGCGGGACACCGGGGAGCTGTTTTTT. The encoded protein is CASSRAAGRDTGELFF.

This clonotype was detected only once. The CDR3 DNA sequence: TGTGCCAGCAGCCCGCGGACAGGGGACTATTCACCCCTCCACTTT. Translation gives CASSPRTGDYSPLHF. The chain is built from TRBV5-4 and TRBJ1-6; 9 bases are a match to TRBD1. J lost 8 bases, V lost 4 bases, and 7 bases had no gene match. Germline loops: CDR1 SGHNT, CDR2 YYREEE (reference sequence). This CDR3 has 15 residues.

The V gene is TRBV9, the J gene TRBJ2-7, with D possibly being TRBD1 (6 bases). The CDR3 sequence is 13 residues long. Germline values: CDR1 SGDLS, CDR2 YYNGEE. The ends were cut back, 3 bases at V and 11 bases at J, with 18 bases in the middle. CDR3 sequence (DNA): TGTGCCAGCAGCGGCGATTCCGGGACATTTAAGTACTTC. Translation: CASSGDSGTFKYF.

The V gene is TRBV5-1, the J gene TRBJ2-1; perhaps TRBD2 as D (5 bases). The V gene lost 4 bases and the J gene lost 2 bases, with 13 bases spanning the gap. Per germline, CDR1 SGHRS and CDR2 YFSETQ. The CDR3 is 15 amino acids. CDR3 protein: CASSPDFRAYNEQFF. For the CDR3, the DNA is TGCGCCAGCAGCCCGGACTTTCGCGCCTACAATGAGCAGTTCTTC.

This clonotype was observed once. This rearrangement joins TRBV5-4 to TRBJ2-1, with D unresolved. The CDR3 sequence is 14 residues long. Germline CDR1 and CDR2: SGHNT and YYREEE (reference sequence). Between the trimmed V and J ends, which lost 0 bases and 7 bases, there was a span of 11 bases. CDR3 protein: CASSLEVSANEQFF. CDR3 in DNA: TGTGCCAGCAGCTTGGAAGTCTCGGCAAATGAGCAGTTCTTC.

J is TRBJ1-1 and V is TRBV18; D remains unclear. This CDR3 spans 11 amino acids. CDR1 is KGHSH, CDR2 LQKENI, per germline. Trimming removed 2 bases from V and 7 bases from J, with 5 bases in between. The CDR3 nucleotides read TGTGCCAGCTCACCAACGGATGAAGCTTTCTTT. Protein sequence: CASSPTDEAFF.

This clonotype was detected once. This chain links TRBV3-1 with TRBJ1-5; D is unclear. V was cut by 0 bases and J by 6 bases, with 6 bases left in between. The germline V gene encodes CDR1 LGHDT and CDR2 YNNKEL (reference sequence). This CDR3 has 13 residues. This CDR3 reads CASSQDFSQPQHF. DNA of the CDR3: TGTGCCAGCAGCCAAGACTTTTCTCAGCCCCAGCATTTT.

The J gene is TRBJ2-5, the V gene TRBV15; D gene uncertain. The CDR3 has 14 amino acids. CDR1 LNHNV and CDR2 YYDKDF come from the germline V gene (reference sequence). V lost 5 bases to trimming and J lost 1 base, with 11 bases between them. The CDR3 reads CATSLGRPQETQYF. The CDR3 DNA reads as TGTGCCACCAGCCTAGGACGGCCCCAAGAGACCCAGTACTTC.